This is a list of T cell receptor beta chains from one sample in a study of regulatory T cells in long-lasting Graves disease. TCRdb passed the multiplex PCR reads through MiXCR, listing each CDR3 protein once. Of roughly 350,000 distinct CDR3 sequences listed, over 15% were seen once; the top ten hold roughly 30%. The data also belong to a second study, concerning T cells in Graves' hyperthyroidism and ophthalmopathy.

This specimen was peripheral blood mononuclear cells (PBMCs), taken at new diagnosis, from a patient treated with antithyroid drugs. The receptors shown here come from a man in his forties with Graves disease. CDR3s include the opening cysteine and the closing phenylalanine or tryptophan. A D gene is named only where the DNA matches it firmly. The size of a clone is reported for some rows only, either as once, few or many, or as a class for expanded clones.

TRBJ2-1	TRBV12-3/TRBV12-4	few	TRBD2	CASSFSTGGGEQFF	TGTGCCAGCAGTTTCTCAACGGGGGGAGGTGAGCAGTTCTTC
TRBJ2-1	TRBV5-1	many	.	CASSLLLPFYNEQFF	TGCGCCAGCAGCCTACTCCTACCCTTCTACAATGAGCAGTTCTTC
TRBJ2-7	TRBV10-2	.	TRBD2	CASSTSGGIWEQYF	TGCGCCAGCTCGACTAGCGGGGGTATCTGGGAGCAGTACTTC
TRBJ2-5	TRBV20-1	many	TRBD2	CSARGGGGMQETQYF	TGCAGTGCTAGGGGCGGCGGGGGGATGCAAGAGACCCAGTACTTC
TRBJ2-5	TRBV6-1	.	.	CASSRRPPGTYQETQYF	TGTGCCAGCAGTCGCCGACCCCCGGGGACTTACCAAGAGACCCAGTACTTC
TRBJ2-2	TRBV5-1	many	.	CASSSPDRTNTGELFF	TGCGCCAGCAGCTCCCCTGACAGAACGAACACCGGGGAGCTGTTTTTT
TRBJ2-7	TRBV12-3/TRBV12-4	many	TRBD1	CASSPTQGRWYEQYF	TGTGCCAGCAGTCCAACACAGGGGAGATGGTACGAGCAGTACTTC
TRBJ1-2	TRBV12-3/TRBV12-4	many	.	CASSLGGRKNYGYTF	TGTGCCAGCAGTTTAGGTGGCAGAAAAAACTATGGCTACACCTTC
TRBJ1-1	TRBV7-2	many	.	CASSLPWGGRNTEAFF	TGTGCCAGCAGCCTTCCTTGGGGGGGAAGGAACACTGAAGCTTTCTTT
TRBJ1-4	TRBV6-1	few	.	CAARTGTNEKLFF	TGTGCAGCACGGACCGGGACTAATGAAAAACTGTTTTTT
TRBJ2-7	TRBV24-1	.	TRBD2	CATSDSRGEGEQYF	TGTGCCACCAGTGATTCACGGGGGGAAGGCGAGCAGTACTTC
TRBJ2-1	TRBV18	many	.	CASSPGNLDEQFF	TGTGCCAGCTCACCAGGGAACCTAGATGAGCAGTTCTTC
TRBJ1-1	TRBV5-1	many	.	CASSLEGPTNTEAFF	TGCGCCAGCAGCTTGGAGGGACCCACGAACACTGAAGCTTTCTTT
TRBJ2-7	TRBV5-6	.	TRBD1	CASSWTGSEQYF	TGTGCCAGCAGCTGGACAGGATCCGAGCAGTACTTC
TRBJ1-1	TRBV5-1	many	.	CASSFQGYGTEAFF	TGCGCCAGCAGCTTTCAGGGTTACGGCACTGAAGCTTTCTTT
TRBJ2-1	TRBV15	few	TRBD2	CATSGRAGGVNEQFF	TGTGCCACCAGCGGCCGAGCGGGGGGGGTCAATGAGCAGTTCTTC
TRBJ1-1	TRBV6-9	many	.	CASSYRGRMNTEAFF	TGTGCCAGCAGTTACCGAGGGAGAATGAACACTGAAGCTTTCTTT
TRBJ1-1	TRBV27	few	.	CASSSGGEAFF	TGTGCCAGCAGTTCCGGGGGTGAAGCTTTCTTT
TRBJ2-3	TRBV12-3/TRBV12-4	few	.	CASSWIGGPPAHTDAQYF	TGTGCCAGCAGTTGGATCGGGGGGCCCCCCGCACACACAGATGCGCAGTATTTT
TRBJ2-1	TRBV18	many	TRBD2	CASSSRTSGGPLGHYNEQFF	TGTGCCAGCTCATCTAGGACTAGCGGGGGCCCCCTAGGACACTACAATGAGCAGTTCTTC
TRBJ1-1	TRBV3-1	many	TRBD1	CASSFGTVPSAEAFF	TGTGCCAGCAGCTTTGGGACAGTACCTTCTGCTGAAGCTTTCTTT
TRBJ1-5	TRBV19	.	.	CASTPRQYHQPQHF	TGTGCCAGTACCCCGAGGCAGTACCATCAGCCCCAGCATTTT
TRBJ2-2	TRBV20-1	few	.	CSARDGIRTGELFF	TGCAGTGCTAGAGACGGGATTCGGACCGGGGAGCTGTTTTTT
TRBJ2-3	TRBV7-2	few	.	CASSSQSGPDTQYF	TGTGCCAGCAGCTCACAAAGTGGTCCAGATACGCAGTATTTT
TRBJ2-5	TRBV30	many	.	CAWSGAGETQYF	TGTGCCTGGAGTGGAGCGGGAGAGACCCAGTACTTC
TRBJ2-3	TRBV6-2/TRBV6-3	many	.	CASSYYRTSDTQYF	TGTGCCAGCAGTTACTATAGGACATCAGATACGCAGTATTTT
TRBJ2-5	TRBV4-1	many	.	CASSLESTAPETQYF	TGCGCCAGCAGCCTTGAGTCCACCGCCCCAGAGACCCAGTACTTC
TRBJ1-2	TRBV5-4	many	.	CASRGILRHDYTF	TGTGCCAGCCGAGGGATTTTACGACATGACTACACCTTC
TRBJ1-3	TRBV3-1	many	.	CASSQDRRGGNTIYF	TGTGCCAGCAGCCAAGATCGGCGGGGCGGAAACACCATATATTTT
TRBJ2-7	TRBV19	.	.	CASSPLPGSYEQYF	TGTGCCAGTAGTCCCCTGCCAGGGTCCTACGAGCAGTACTTC
TRBJ2-3	TRBV19	many	TRBD2	CASSPWTSADTQYF	TGTGCCAGTAGTCCGTGGACTAGCGCAGATACGCAGTATTTT
TRBJ2-7	TRBV27	.	TRBD2	CASTPGLAGGMNEQYF	TGTGCCAGCACGCCGGGACTAGCGGGGGGGATGAACGAGCAGTACTTC
TRBJ2-3	TRBV6-5	many	.	CASSYAGDNTDTQYF	TGTGCCAGCAGTTACGCGGGGGACAACACAGATACGCAGTATTTT
TRBJ2-5	TRBV20-1	many	.	CSARDDLRGGLQETQYF	TGCAGTGCTAGAGATGATTTGAGGGGGGGCCTCCAAGAGACCCAGTACTTC
TRBJ2-7	TRBV7-3	many	.	CASSLNPGGRHEQYF	TGTGCCAGCAGCTTAAACCCAGGGGGGCGGCACGAGCAGTACTTC
TRBJ2-5	TRBV10-3	.	.	CASRGTDLGTQYF	TGTGCCTCCAGAGGGACTGACCTGGGAACCCAGTACTTC
TRBJ2-3	TRBV2	many	.	CASKDPNADTQYF	TGTGCCAGCAAGGACCCAAATGCAGATACGCAGTATTTT
TRBJ1-1	TRBV5-1	many	TRBD1	CASSPLGTGAEAFF	TGCGCCAGCAGCCCCCTCGGGACAGGCGCTGAAGCTTTCTTT
TRBJ1-6	TRBV5-4	.	TRBD1	CASSGAGTGTSPLHF	TGTGCCAGCAGCGGAGCCGGGACAGGGACCTCACCCCTCCACTTT
TRBJ2-7	TRBV6-1	few	.	CASRDHEQYF	TGTGCCAGCCGCGACCACGAGCAGTACTTC
TRBJ2-3	TRBV6-1	few	TRBD1	CASRRSGTGVDTQYF	TGTGCCAGCAGACGATCCGGGACAGGGGTCGATACGCAGTATTTT
TRBJ2-1	TRBV11-2	many	.	CASSLDTANEQFF	TGTGCCAGCAGCTTAGATACCGCCAATGAGCAGTTCTTC
TRBJ2-7	TRBV5-1	many	TRBD1	CASSFGRGLVYEQYF	TGCGCCAGCAGCTTCGGAAGGGGGCTTGTCTACGAGCAGTACTTC
TRBJ2-1	TRBV7-3	few	.	CASSPRPQPYNEQFF	TGTGCCAGCAGCCCGAGACCACAGCCTTACAATGAGCAGTTCTTC
TRBJ2-5	TRBV20-1	few	TRBD1	CSARDLNRGRRRETQYF	TGCAGTGCTAGAGATCTGAACAGGGGGCGCAGACGGGAGACCCAGTACTTC
TRBJ2-6	TRBV7-9	few	.	CASSLNWAGPNSGANVLTF	TGTGCCAGCAGCTTAAACTGGGCAGGACCAAACTCTGGGGCCAACGTCCTGACTTTC
TRBJ2-6	TRBV30	few	TRBD1	CAWSFTGAGANVLTF	TGTGCCTGGAGTTTTACAGGGGCTGGGGCCAACGTCCTGACTTTC
TRBJ1-4	TRBV20-1	many	.	CSARDGRRGEKLFF	TGCAGTGCTAGAGATGGCAGACGGGGTGAAAAACTGTTTTTT
TRBJ2-5	TRBV29-1	few	TRBD1	CSAKKTGVFQETQYF	TGCAGCGCCAAAAAGACAGGGGTTTTCCAAGAGACCCAGTACTTC
TRBJ2-5	TRBV24-1	few	.	CATSDPQETQYF	TGTGCCACCAGTGACCCGCAAGAGACCCAGTACTTC
TRBJ2-2	TRBV7-3	.	TRBD1	CASSLLGTGNTGELFF	TGTGCCAGCAGCTTATTAGGGACAGGGAACACCGGGGAGCTGTTTTTT
TRBJ2-7	TRBV6-1	few	TRBD2	CASGRGSFYEQYF	TGTGCCAGCGGGAGGGGTTCCTTCTACGAGCAGTACTTC